This TCR beta chain derives from a study of technical replicates of blood from a few donors. The V and J ends lost 6 bases and 3 bases respectively, with 11 bases between them. CDR1 and CDR2 (germline): MNHNY, SVGAGI (reference sequence). CDR3 size: 13 residues. Using immunoSEQ multiplex PCR, the repertoire was profiled, and TCRdb retains in-frame clones only, with some absent. The sample lists roughly 92,000 clones, roughly 95% occurring once. The sequencing sample was made of T cells isolated from PBMCs. The sequence was obtained from a human donor in good health. This sequence joins TRBV6-6 and TRBJ1-1; D ambiguous. Here the CDR3 DNA reads TGTGCCAGCAGATCGGTCGAGTACACTGAAGCTTTCTTT. It yields the protein CASRSVEYTEAFF.